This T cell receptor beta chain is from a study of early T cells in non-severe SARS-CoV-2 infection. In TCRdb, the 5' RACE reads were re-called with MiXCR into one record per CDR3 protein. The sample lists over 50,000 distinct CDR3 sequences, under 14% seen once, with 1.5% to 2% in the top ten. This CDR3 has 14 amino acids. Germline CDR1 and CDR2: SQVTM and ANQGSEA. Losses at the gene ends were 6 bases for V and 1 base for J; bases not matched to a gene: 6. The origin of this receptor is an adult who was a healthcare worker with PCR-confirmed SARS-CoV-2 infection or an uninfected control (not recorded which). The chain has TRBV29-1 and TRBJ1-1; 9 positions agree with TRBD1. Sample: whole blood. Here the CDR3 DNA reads TGCAGCGTACGGACAGGGGCAAGGAACACTGAAGCTTTCTTT. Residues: CSVRTGARNTEAFF.